The 23 T cell receptor beta chains below were found in one sample sequenced in a study of Graves' ophthalmopathy and Graves' hyperthyroidism. The study amplified TCR beta CDR3 regions using RNA transcripts. The library came from an HTBI-primed first-round RT-PCR and a second-round multiplex PCR. Each CDR3 protein is one row after TCRdb ran MiXCR on the multiplex PCR reads. The sample lists about 210,000 distinct CDR3 sequences; under 30% were seen once. The sample consisted of peripheral blood. The receptors stem from a man aged 50-59 years with Graves' ophthalmopathy.

The sample holds a few counts of this clonotype. The V and J genes are TRBV19 and TRBJ2-5, with D perhaps matching TRBD2 (5 bases). The CDR3 is made up of 16 amino acids. Germline V CDR1 and CDR2: LNHDA, SQIVND (reference sequence). V lost 2 bases to trimming and J lost 2 bases, with 15 bases between them. The CDR3 nucleotides are TGTGCCAGTAGTATAACGGCCAACGGGGTTCAAGAGACCCAGTACTTC. Translation gives CASSITANGVQETQYF.

This clonotype was seen at least ten times. The genes are TRBV5-1 and TRBJ1-2; perhaps TRBD1 as D (5 bases). Germline V CDR1 and CDR2: SGHRS, YFSETQ. V lost 7 bases and J 8 bases, leaving 12 bases between the germline ends. This CDR3 spans 11 amino acids. The CDR3 region is CASGSGDGYTF. CDR3 nucleotide sequence: TGCGCCAGCGGGTCGGGGGACGGCTACACCTTC.

This clonotype was counted at least ten times. The chain links TRBV3-1 to TRBJ2-7; 7 bases map to TRBD2. Germline CDR1 reads LGHDT; CDR2 reads YNNKEL (reference sequence). V lost 1 base to trimming and J lost 11 bases; unmatched junction nucleotides: 8. CDR3 length: 13 residues. CDR3 in amino acids: CASSQAWREIEYF. The CDR3 DNA reads as TGTGCCAGCAGCCAAGCTTGGCGGGAGATCGAGTACTTC.

This clonotype was detected ten times or more. CDR3 amino acids: CATSDLGLAGYEQYF. In DNA form, the CDR3 reads TGTGCCACCAGTGATTTAGGACTAGCGGGATACGAGCAGTACTTC. This chain uses TRBV24-1 with TRBJ2-7; 12 nucleotides match TRBD2. This CDR3 contains 15 residues. CDR1 is KGHDR and CDR2 is SFDVKD in the germline V gene. The V gene end was trimmed by 1 base and the J gene end by 4 bases; junction bases not matched to a gene: 1.

V is TRBV12-3 or TRBV12-4 and J is TRBJ2-6; D possibly corresponds to TRBD2 (5 bases). Trimming pared 3 bases from V and 4 bases from J, leaving 10 bases between. The CDR3 consists of 15 residues. CDR3 amino acids: CASSFWESGANVLTF. In DNA, the CDR3 is TGTGCCAGCAGTTTCTGGGAGTCAGGGGCCAACGTCCTGACTTTC.

The chain combines TRBV27 with TRBJ2-5, with D maybe TRBD2 (6 bases). CDR3 length: 19 residues. The germline gives CDR1 MNHEY, CDR2 SMNVEV (reference sequence). Trimming shortened V by 2 bases and J by 1 base, and 23 bases separated the two germline ends. The CDR3 DNA follows: TGTGCCAGCAGTTTAGCGCGTAGGACGGCGCGGGGATTCCAAGAGACCCAGTACTTC. This translates into CASSLARRTARGFQETQYF.

At least ten counts were recorded for this clonotype. V and J are TRBV27 and TRBJ1-5; D unresolved. Trimming stripped 2 bases from V and 6 bases from J, with 8 bases between. Germline CDR1 reads MNHEY; CDR2 reads SMNVEV (reference sequence). This CDR3 has 13 residues. CDR3 residues: CASSLSRLQPQHF. For the CDR3, the DNA is TGTGCCAGCAGTTTAAGCAGGCTTCAGCCCCAGCATTTT.

The chain links TRBV19 to TRBJ2-7; D gene ambiguous. Per germline, CDR1 LNHDA and CDR2 SQIVND (reference sequence). The CDR3 runs to 15 residues. Trimming pared 2 bases from V and 6 bases from J, leaving 17 bases between. The CDR3 nucleotides read TGTGCCAGTAGTATAAATTCGGGCGGAGATACCGAGCAGTACTTC. This gives the protein CASSINSGGDTEQYF.

The chain recombines TRBV6-2 or TRBV6-3 with TRBJ1-5, with unresolved D. Between the trimmed V and J ends, which lost 6 bases and 4 bases, there was a span of 4 bases. The germline V gene encodes CDR1 MNHEY and CDR2 SVGEGT. The CDR3 is made up of 11 amino acids. CDR3 nucleotides: TGTGCCAGCAGATCGAATCAGCCCCAGCATTTT. Amino acid sequence: CASRSNQPQHF.

The table lists this clonotype with a few counts. The chain recombines TRBV12-3 or TRBV12-4 with TRBJ2-5; the match to TRBD2 covers 12 bases. Germline trimming cut 3 bases from V and 5 bases from J; bases unmatched to any gene: 10. The CDR3 covers 17 residues. The CDR3 spells CASSFGLAGGPVETQYF. The CDR3 region has the DNA TGTGCCAGCAGTTTCGGGCTAGCGGGAGGGCCTGTGGAGACCCAGTACTTC.

The chain carries TRBV6-1 and TRBJ2-5, with D possibly being TRBD1 or TRBD2 (6 bases each). The CDR3 has 15 amino acids. CDR1 is MNHNS and CDR2 is SASEGT in the germline V gene. Trimming removed 4 bases from V and 7 bases from J, with 19 bases in between. DNA for the CDR3: TGTGCCAGCAGTGTCGAATGGGGGGCCGGAGTGACCCAGTACTTC. This sequence encodes CASSVEWGAGVTQYF.

This clonotype was seen ten or more times. CDR3 sequence: CASSYSSVLEDTEAFF. The CDR3 coding sequence is TGTGCCAGCAGTTACTCGTCCGTTCTCGAGGACACTGAAGCTTTCTTT. The genes are TRBV6-2 or TRBV6-3 and TRBJ1-1; D remains ambiguous. V was trimmed by 0 bases and J by 3 bases, leaving 14 bases between them. The CDR3 is 16 residues long. In germline, CDR1 is MNHEY, CDR2 SVGEGT.

This clonotype has a count of ten or more. V usage is TRBV18 and J usage is TRBJ1-5; D is ambiguous. Germline CDR1 reads KGHSH; CDR2 reads LQKENI. The CDR3 consists of 14 residues. The V end lost 5 bases, the J end lost 3 bases, and 11 bases lay between the germline ends. The CDR3 DNA is TGTGCCAGCTCAACCAAGCAGCTCAATCAGCCCCAGCATTTT. This translates into CASSTKQLNQPQHF.

V is TRBV11-3 and J is TRBJ2-7; D may be TRBD2 (5 bases). Germline CDR1 SGHNT, CDR2 YENEEA. CDR3 length: 15 residues. The V gene lost 5 bases and the J gene lost 5 bases, with 19 bases spanning the gap. The CDR3 sequence: CASSPPAGGWHEQYF. The CDR3 coding sequence is TGTGCCAGCAGCCCCCCGGCGGGTGGGTGGCACGAGCAGTACTTC.

This clonotype has a count of ten or more. The chain employs TRBV5-1 and TRBJ1-6, with D perhaps TRBD1 (5 bases). The CDR3 covers 15 residues. Per the germline V gene, CDR1 is SGHRS and CDR2 is YFSETQ. Trimming pared 0 bases from V and 9 bases from J, leaving 13 bases between. The CDR3 DNA reads TGCGCCAGCAGCTTGGGCGGGACGGACGGTTCACCCCTCCACTTT. It encodes CASSLGGTDGSPLHF.

At least ten counts were recorded for this clonotype. This chain connects TRBV20-1 to TRBJ2-7; 8 bases agree with TRBD1. Germline CDR1 DFQATT, CDR2 SNEGSKA (reference sequence). Losses at the gene ends were 3 bases for V and 4 bases for J; bases not matched to a gene: 2. CDR3 length equals 12 residues. The DNA for the CDR3 is TGCAGTGCTAGTGACAGGGGTTACGAGCAGTACTTC. It yields the protein CSASDRGYEQYF.

This chain links TRBV12-3 or TRBV12-4 with TRBJ1-1, with D possibly TRBD1 on 5 matching bases. V lost 7 bases and J lost 0, with 12 bases in between. CDR3 length: 14 amino acids. The CDR3 DNA reads as TGTGCCAGCAACCCGGGACGAGTGAACACTGAAGCTTTCTTT. This sequence encodes CASNPGRVNTEAFF.

The V call is TRBV29-1, the J call TRBJ1-1, with D unresolved. Trimming removed 4 bases from V and 0 bases from J, with 12 bases in between. Germline V gene data show CDR1 as SQVTM and CDR2 as ANQGSEA. This CDR3 contains 14 residues. CDR3 sequence (DNA): TGCAGCGTTGTCATTGGGTCCATGAACACTGAAGCTTTCTTT. It specifies CSVVIGSMNTEAFF.

This clonotype has a count of ten or more. This chain links TRBV6-1 with TRBJ2-7; D possibly corresponds to TRBD1 (5 bases). Deletions cut 4 bases from V and 0 bases from J, with 7 bases between. CDR3 size: 13 residues. CDR1 MNHNS and CDR2 SASEGT come from the germline V gene. For the CDR3, the DNA is TGTGCCAGCAGTGCACAGGTCTCCTACGAGCAGTACTTC. The encoded protein is CASSAQVSYEQYF.

This clonotype was seen ten or more times. The J gene is TRBJ2-2, the V gene TRBV7-3; 7 nucleotides agree with TRBD1. Germline V lookup: CDR1 SGHTA, CDR2 FQGTGA. V shed 5 bases, J shed 1 base, and the junction held 10 bases outside the gene matches. The CDR3 contains 17 residues. CDR3 residues: CASSQSPDRLNTGELFF. DNA of the CDR3: TGTGCCAGCAGCCAAAGCCCGGACAGGCTGAACACCGGGGAGCTGTTTTTT.

This clonotype occurred a few times. The chain couples TRBV15 to TRBJ2-7, with 8 bases matching TRBD1. Germline-derived CDR1 and CDR2 are LNHNV and YYDKDF (reference sequence). CDR3 length: 14 residues. J was trimmed by 4 bases and V by 1 base; bases with no gene match: 3. The chain's CDR3 is CATSRGTGLYEQYF. CDR3 nucleotides: TGTGCCACCAGCAGAGGGACAGGGCTATACGAGCAGTACTTC.

In this sample, this clonotype turned up many times. The chain uses TRBV28 and TRBJ2-5; possible D gene TRBD2, 5 bases. Trimming stripped 3 bases from V and 7 bases from J, with 24 bases between. The CDR3 loop spans 17 amino acids. From germline, CDR1 is MDHEN and CDR2 SYDVKM. The CDR3 nucleotides read TGTGCCAGCAGTTTCCCTCGGGAAGGGAGCTGGACTGGGACCCAGTACTTC. It codes for CASSFPREGSWTGTQYF.

This clonotype was recorded at least ten times. The J gene is TRBJ2-2, the V gene TRBV6-1, with 9 bases lining up with TRBD2. The ends lost 5 bases at V and 6 bases at J; junction bases unmatched: 13. The CDR3 spans 17 residues. Germline V gene data show CDR1 as MNHNS and CDR2 as SASEGT. For the CDR3, the DNA is TGTGCCAGCAGTCAAACGTGGGTAGCGGGAGTCGCCGGGGAGCTGTTTTTT. It codes for CASSQTWVAGVAGELFF.